The 4 T cell receptor beta chains below were found in one sample sequenced in a study of blood T cell repertoires in COVID-19. Sequencing was performed with immunoSEQ multiplex PCR; in TCRdb, only in-frame clones are kept and a portion is missing. Of fewer than 85,000 clones in the sample, less than 80% were seen once. The sample taken for sequencing was peripheral blood. The source of these receptors is a man aged 60 to 75 with active or convalescent COVID-19.

The rearrangement uses TRBV12-3 or TRBV12-4 and TRBJ1-1, with D unclear. Trimming removed 5 bases from V and 7 bases from J, with 11 bases in between. The CDR3 is 12 amino acids. The CDR3 spells CASSTERSEAFF. DNA of the CDR3: TGTGCCAGCAGTACAGAGAGAAGTGAAGCTTTCTTT.

The V gene is TRBV7-6, the J gene TRBJ1-5; maybe TRBD1 (6 bases). Germline assignment: CDR1 SGHVS and CDR2 FNYEAQ. The CDR3 sequence is 14 residues long. Trimming cost V 3 bases and J 5 bases, with 11 bases left between them. The CDR3 bases are TGTGCCAGCAGCTTTCGTTCAGGGGATCAGCCCCAGCATTTT. It codes for CASSFRSGDQPQHF.

V is TRBV7-2 and J is TRBJ2-7; 9 bases line up with TRBD2. The CDR3 covers 16 residues. Germline V gives CDR1 SGHTA, CDR2 FQGNSA. Unmatched junction bases numbered 8, after V lost 1 base and J lost 4 bases. The CDR3 nucleotides are TGTGCCAGCAGCTTAGAATTGGCTAGCGGGGCTTACGAGCAGTACTTC. Its translation: CASSLELASGAYEQYF.

This sequence joins TRBV30 and TRBJ1-1; 9 bases match TRBD1. The germline gives CDR1 GTSNPN, CDR2 SVGIG (reference sequence). The ends lost 8 bases at V and 4 bases at J; junction bases unmatched: 8. The CDR3 is 13 amino acids. CDR3 in DNA: TGTGCCCGGACCTCGGGACAGGGCACTGAAGCTTTCTTT. Translation: CARTSGQGTEAFF.